This T cell receptor (beta chain) was sequenced for a study of T-cell reconstitution after alpha-beta-depleted transplantation in children (dated by TCRdb to between 2015 and 2016). Background for the entire study: Using TCR repertoire profiling, the study quantitatively followed how T-cell immune reconstitution unfolded in children after TCRalphabeta/CD19-depleted allogeneic hematopoietic cell transplantation. The paper as a whole reports these results and caveats: Hyperexpanded clone frequencies declined over subsequent months; after one year, T-cell counts and TCRbeta diversity were mostly attributed to newly produced T cells. In some patients, the high TCRbeta diversity seen at day 60 was put down to recipient T cells and intrathymic progenitors that had survived conditioning. The apparently early recovery of alphabetaT-cell counts about two months after transplant reportedly depended on only several hundred rapidly expanded clones that came from non-depleted graft cells.

According to the study, the label for this sample's treatment or condition signals: allogeneic hematopoietic cell transplantation with graft depleted of TCRalphabeta T cells and CD19 B cells. The transplant recipients were children given TCRalphabeta/CD19-depleted allogeneic hematopoietic cell grafts. V loses 1 base of germline sequence and J loses 4 bases, and the interval between the two ends is 4 bases. Inclusive of the bounding cysteine and phenylalanine, the CDR3 is 12 residues long. Only CDR3 DNA is held: 36 bases, read in frame from base 1. For CDR1 and CDR2, the germline V gene (reference sequence) lists SEHNR and FQNEAQ. Library construction relied on PCR. Sequenced on an Illumina HiSeq 2500. TCR library preparation used molecular barcoding, with unique molecular identifiers applied to normalize quantification of the TCRbeta repertoire. Using fastp trimming at Q25 and MiXCR clonotype assembly, TCRdb reanalyzed the public sequencing data and kept in-frame beta chains. For every CDR3 protein sequence, its rows merge into one entry that carries the most common genes and DNA. This sample comprises about 340,000 distinct CDR3 sequences, about 17% of them detected only once. The ten biggest clones cover about 41% of the sample.

This clonotype has ten or more counts. Its antigen remains undetermined. Per-base quality was not reported, and no clone a single base away is much larger than it. The sequence links TRBV7-9 to TRBJ1-1, with the D gene call left open. The receptor was isolated from a male patient aged 2-15 years who had a stem cell transplant for acute lymphoblastic leukemia, so the T cells may come from the graft donor. The starting material was PBMCs, mostly from graft donor cells, obtained 360 days after TCRalphabeta/CD19-depleted stem cell transplant. The CDR3 corresponds to CASSLVRTEAFF. The nucleotides read TGTGCCAGCAGCTTAGTGCGCACTGAAGCTTTCTTT.